Listed below are T cell receptor beta chains from one sample, sequenced in a study of response to subunit inactivated influenza vaccine. TCRdb fed the RT-PCR reads into MiXCR, producing one record per CDR3 protein. Of 860,000 or so distinct CDR3 sequences listed, approximately 22% are singletons. The material was PBMCs from blood, obtained roughly 5 days after vaccination. These receptors came from a man aged 50 to 60 who received an inactivated influenza vaccine. Both conserved end residues are part of each CDR3. A D gene is named only where the DNA matches it firmly. Some rows mark clone size as missing; the rest say once, few, many or name a class of expanded clone.

abundance	d_gene	j_gene	v_gene	CDR3aa	CDR3nt
NA	NA	TRBJ2-4	TRBV30	CAWSVPVAKNIQYF	TGTGCCTGGAGTGTACCAGTAGCCAAAAACATTCAGTACTTC
few	NA	TRBJ2-7	TRBV7-2	CASSLLQGNGEQYF	TGTGCCAGCAGCTTATTGCAAGGGAATGGCGAGCAGTACTTC
few	TRBD1	TRBJ1-5	TRBV19	CASSGNRGQPQHF	TGTGCCAGTAGTGGGAACAGGGGTCAGCCCCAGCATTTT
many	NA	TRBJ2-1	TRBV20-1	CSAENYNEQFF	TGCAGTGCAGAAAATTACAATGAGCAGTTCTTC
few	NA	TRBJ2-5	TRBV7-9	CASSLDRTSGGETQYF	TGTGCCAGCAGCTTAGATAGGACTTCAGGAGGGGAGACCCAGTACTTC
many	NA	TRBJ2-1	TRBV7-9	CASSFHDEQFF	TGTGCCAGCAGCTTTCACGATGAGCAGTTCTTC
NA	NA	TRBJ2-3	TRBV5-1	CASSLGLHTDTQYF	TGCGCCAGCAGCTTGGGGCTGCACACAGATACGCAGTATTTT
NA	TRBD1	TRBJ2-5	TRBV12-3/TRBV12-4	CASSVNRDRAINF	TGTGCCAGCAGTGTTAACCGGGACAGGGCCATCAACTTC
few	TRBD1	TRBJ1-1	TRBV29-1	CSVWDSLNTEAFF	TGCAGCGTTTGGGACAGTTTGAACACTGAAGCTTTCTTT
NA	TRBD1	TRBJ1-2	TRBV27	CASSSRTGNGYTF	TGTGCCAGCAGTTCCCGGACAGGGAATGGCTACACCTTC
many	NA	TRBJ1-5	TRBV6-2/TRBV6-3	CASSYARDGQPQHF	TGTGCCAGCAGTTATGCCAGGGACGGTCAGCCCCAGCATTTT
NA	TRBD2	TRBJ2-1	TRBV20-1	CSARTSGNFENNEQFF	TGCAGTGCACGGACTAGCGGGAATTTCGAGAACAATGAGCAGTTCTTC
NA	TRBD2	TRBJ2-1	TRBV29-1	CSVEGSSGFYNEQFF	TGCAGCGTTGAAGGCTCTAGCGGGTTCTACAATGAGCAGTTCTTC
NA	TRBD1	TRBJ2-5	TRBV7-2	CASRLGTVQETQYF	TGTGCCAGCAGATTAGGGACAGTGCAAGAGACCCAGTACTTC
many	TRBD1	TRBJ2-4	TRBV29-1	CSVYGQENIQYF	TGCAGCGTCTACGGACAGGAAAACATTCAGTACTTC
few	TRBD1	TRBJ2-7	TRBV9	CASSRTGQGIHEQYF	TGTGCCAGCAGCAGAACGGGACAGGGGATTCACGAGCAGTACTTC
many	NA	TRBJ1-5	TRBV20-1	CSASPAVNQPQHF	TGCAGTGCTAGTCCGGCAGTCAATCAGCCCCAGCATTTT
NA	NA	TRBJ2-5	TRBV29-1	CSVVVGGIQETQYF	TGCAGCGTAGTAGTTGGCGGGATACAAGAGACCCAGTACTTC
few	NA	TRBJ1-1	TRBV19	CASSTGVRTEAFF	TGTGCCAGTAGTACGGGGGTCCGGACTGAAGCTTTCTTT
NA	NA	TRBJ2-1	TRBV28	CASSPTGQGGFNEQFF	TGTGCCAGCAGCCCCACAGGTCAGGGGGGTTTCAATGAGCAGTTCTTC
NA	NA	TRBJ2-2	TRBV25-1	CASSEYGAYGELFF	TGTGCCAGCAGTGAATACGGCGCGTACGGGGAGCTGTTTTTT
NA	NA	TRBJ2-7	TRBV7-2	CASSLAVGTPAYEQYF	TGTGCCAGCAGCTTAGCAGTTGGGACACCCGCCTACGAGCAGTACTTC
NA	NA	TRBJ2-5	TRBV4-2	CASSQIRTLETQYF	TGTGCCAGCAGCCAGATTCGGACGTTAGAGACCCAGTACTTC
many	TRBD1	TRBJ2-5	TRBV20-1	CSARAGQGHQETQYF	TGCAGTGCTAGAGCGGGACAGGGGCACCAAGAGACCCAGTACTTC
few	TRBD2	TRBJ2-1	TRBV5-1	CASTPDERGAYNEQFF	TGCGCCAGCACCCCAGATGAGCGGGGCGCCTACAATGAGCAGTTCTTC